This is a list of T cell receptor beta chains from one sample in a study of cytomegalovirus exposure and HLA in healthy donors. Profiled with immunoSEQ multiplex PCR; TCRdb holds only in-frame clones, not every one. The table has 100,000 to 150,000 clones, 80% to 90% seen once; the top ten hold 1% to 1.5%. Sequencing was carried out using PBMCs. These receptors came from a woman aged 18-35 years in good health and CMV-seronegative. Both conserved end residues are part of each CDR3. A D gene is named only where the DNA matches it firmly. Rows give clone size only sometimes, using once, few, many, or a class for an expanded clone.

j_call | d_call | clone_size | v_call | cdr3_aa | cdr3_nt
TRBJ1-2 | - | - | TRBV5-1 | CASSWGTPSPNYGYTF | TGCGCCAGCAGTTGGGGGACTCCCTCTCCTAACTATGGCTACACCTTC
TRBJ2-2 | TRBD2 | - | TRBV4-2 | CASSQVGGLAAGELFF | TGTGCCAGCAGCCAAGTGGGAGGACTAGCTGCCGGGGAGCTGTTTTTT
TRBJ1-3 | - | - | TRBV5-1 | CASSFEGGGNTIYF | TGCGCCAGCAGCTTCGAAGGGGGTGGAAACACCATATATTTT
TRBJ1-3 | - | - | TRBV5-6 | CASSFARGKIYF | TGTGCCAGCAGCTTCGCCAGGGGTAAAATATATTTT
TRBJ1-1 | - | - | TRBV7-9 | CASSFQMGRNTEAFF | TGTGCCAGCAGCTTCCAAATGGGCAGAAACACTGAAGCTTTCTTT
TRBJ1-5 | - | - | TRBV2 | CASSWGGYQPQHF | TGTGCCAGCAGTTGGGGGGGGTATCAGCCCCAGCATTTT
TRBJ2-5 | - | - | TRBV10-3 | CAISEGRGSQETQYF | TGTGCCATCAGTGAAGGACGGGGGTCCCAAGAGACCCAGTACTTC
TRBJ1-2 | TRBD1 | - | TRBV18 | CASSPRDSRVYGYTF | TGTGCCAGCTCACCCAGGGACAGTCGCGTCTATGGCTACACCTTC
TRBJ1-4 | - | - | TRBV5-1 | CASSSTGFGEKLFF | TGCGCCAGCAGCTCAACAGGGTTTGGTGAAAAACTGTTTTTT
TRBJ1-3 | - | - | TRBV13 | CASSLRQASSGNTIYF | TGTGCCAGCAGCTTAAGACAGGCGAGCTCTGGAAACACCATATATTTT
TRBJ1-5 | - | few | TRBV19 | CASSIMGGQPQHF | TGTGCCAGTAGTATTATGGGAGGTCAGCCCCAGCATTTT
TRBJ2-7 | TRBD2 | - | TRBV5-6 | CATQGGASGSEQYF | TGTGCCACCCAGGGCGGAGCGAGCGGGAGCGAGCAGTACTTC
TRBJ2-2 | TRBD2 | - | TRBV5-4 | CASTMGGFLAGASNTGELFF | TGTGCCAGCACCATGGGGGGTTTCCTAGCGGGGGCCTCGAACACCGGGGAGCTGTTTTTT
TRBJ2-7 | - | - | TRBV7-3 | CASSLTATSYEQYF | TGTGCCAGCAGCTTAACGGCCACATCCTACGAGCAGTACTTC
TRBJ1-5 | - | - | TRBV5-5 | CASSLASGFQPQHF | TGTGCCAGCAGCTTGGCCTCGGGTTTCCAGCCCCAGCATTTT
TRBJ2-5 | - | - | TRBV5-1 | CASSLRMGAAQETQYF | TGCGCCAGCAGCCTTAGAATGGGAGCGGCCCAAGAGACCCAGTACTTC
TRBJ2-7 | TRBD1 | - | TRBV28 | CASSSLPGTDSGEQYF | TGTGCCAGCAGCTCACTCCCCGGGACAGACTCGGGTGAGCAGTACTTC
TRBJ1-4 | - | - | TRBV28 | CASSFSGLTNEKLFF | TGTGCCAGCAGTTTTTCGGGACTTACTAATGAAAAACTGTTTTTT
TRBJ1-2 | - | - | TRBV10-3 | CAISESNYGVAKGYTF | TGTGCCATCAGTGAGTCGAACTACGGAGTCGCTAAGGGCTACACCTTC
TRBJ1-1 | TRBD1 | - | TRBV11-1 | CASSHHTGQGEIKAFF | TGTGCCAGCAGCCACCACACAGGACAGGGGGAGATCAAAGCTTTCTTT
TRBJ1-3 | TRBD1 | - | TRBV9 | CASSDGTVTSGNTIYF | TGTGCCAGCAGCGATGGGACAGTAACCTCTGGAAACACCATATATTTT
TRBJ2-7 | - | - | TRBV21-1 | CAGLVSDYEQYF | TGTGCCGGGCTTGTGTCAGACTACGAGCAGTACTTC
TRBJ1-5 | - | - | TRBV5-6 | CASSSRGQPQHF | TGTGCCAGCAGCTCGCGGGGCCAGCCCCAGCATTTT
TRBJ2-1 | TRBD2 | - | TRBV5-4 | CASTSAGGWNEQFF | TGTGCCAGCACCTCAGCGGGGGGGTGGAATGAGCAGTTCTTC
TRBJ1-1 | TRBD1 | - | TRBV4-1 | CASSRVGQGVSEAFF | TGCGCCAGCAGCCGCGTCGGCCAGGGGGTAAGTGAAGCTTTCTTT
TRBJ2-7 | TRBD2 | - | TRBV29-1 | CSARRTSDYEQYF | TGCAGCGCCCGCCGGACTAGCGACTACGAGCAGTACTTC
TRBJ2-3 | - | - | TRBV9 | CASSVAGTDTQYF | TGTGCCAGCAGCGTAGCTGGCACAGATACGCAGTATTTT
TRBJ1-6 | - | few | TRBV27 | CASSLRGKRRF | TGTGCCAGCAGTTTACGAGGGAAGCGGCGTTTT
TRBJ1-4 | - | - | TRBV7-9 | CASSLTRDNEKLFF | TGTGCCAGCAGCTTAACCAGGGATAATGAAAAACTGTTTTTT
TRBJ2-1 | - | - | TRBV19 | CASSIPVGVSYNEQFF | TGTGCCAGTAGTATTCCAGTAGGGGTCTCCTACAATGAGCAGTTCTTC
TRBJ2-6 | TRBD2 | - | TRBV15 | CATSRGDYSGANVLTF | TGTGCCACCAGCAGAGGGGACTACTCTGGGGCCAACGTCCTGACTTTC
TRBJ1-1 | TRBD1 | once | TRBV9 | CASSAGTGSTEAFF | TGTGCCAGCAGCGCCGGGACAGGGAGCACTGAAGCTTTCTTT
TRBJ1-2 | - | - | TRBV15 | CATSPRATGYGYTF | TGTGCCACCAGCCCACGAGCTACGGGCTATGGCTACACCTTC